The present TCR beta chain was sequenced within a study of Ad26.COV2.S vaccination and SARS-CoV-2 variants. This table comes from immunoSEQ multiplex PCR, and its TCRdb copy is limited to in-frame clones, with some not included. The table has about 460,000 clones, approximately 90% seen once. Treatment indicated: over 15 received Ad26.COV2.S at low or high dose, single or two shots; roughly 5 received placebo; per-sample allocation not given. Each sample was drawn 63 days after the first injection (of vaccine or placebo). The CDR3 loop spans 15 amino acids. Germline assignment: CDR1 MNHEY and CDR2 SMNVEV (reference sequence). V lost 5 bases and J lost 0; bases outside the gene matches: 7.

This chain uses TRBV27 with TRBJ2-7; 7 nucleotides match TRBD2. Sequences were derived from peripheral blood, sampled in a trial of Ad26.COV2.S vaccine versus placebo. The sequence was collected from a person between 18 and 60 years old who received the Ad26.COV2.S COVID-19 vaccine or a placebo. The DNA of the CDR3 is TGTGCCAGCAGTCCCATCAGACTAGCCTCCTACGAGCAGTACTTC. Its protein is CASSPIRLASYEQYF.